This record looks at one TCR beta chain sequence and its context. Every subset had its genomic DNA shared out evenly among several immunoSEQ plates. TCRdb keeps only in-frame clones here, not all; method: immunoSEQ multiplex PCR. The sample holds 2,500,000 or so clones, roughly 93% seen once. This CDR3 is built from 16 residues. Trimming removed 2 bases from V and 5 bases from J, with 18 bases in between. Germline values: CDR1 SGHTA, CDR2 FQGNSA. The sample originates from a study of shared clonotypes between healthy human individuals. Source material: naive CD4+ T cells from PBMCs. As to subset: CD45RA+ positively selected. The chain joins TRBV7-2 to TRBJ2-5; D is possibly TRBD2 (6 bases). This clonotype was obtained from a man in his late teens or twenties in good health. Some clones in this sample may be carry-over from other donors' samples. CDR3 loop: CASSLYPLAPAETQYF. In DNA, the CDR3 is TGTGCCAGCAGCTTATATCCGCTAGCGCCTGCCGAGACCCAGTACTTC.